What follows is one T cell receptor beta chain and its context. What this receptor recognizes is not known. Base-call qualities are not available, and no considerably larger clone is one nucleotide away. The germline V gene specifies SGHAT as CDR1 and FQNNGV as CDR2. V sheds 1 base and J sheds 9 bases, leaving 3 bases between their ends. The CDR3 goes from the cysteine to the phenylalanine over 11 residues. Solely the CDR3 DNA is kept, with 33 bases framed from the first base. The Qiagen DNeasy kit was used to extract genomic DNA from unsorted PBMCs and from the negatively selected CD4+ and CD8+ fractions. TCR beta CDR3 regions were subjected to amplification by immunoSEQ multiplex PCR with primers that anneal to V and J segments. Amplification bias was minimized using a synthetic immune receptor repertoire, and residual bias was removed computationally after sequencing. The source study handled its data this way. Repertoire diversity was quantified as the Shannon entropy index using custom Python scripts. Unsorted, CD4+ and CD8+ repertoires were analyzed separately, except for combined analyses in which CD4+ and CD8+ sequences were merged in silico. The source is immuneACCESS, and TCRdb retained only in-frame sequences with V and J called. Part of the clones is not carried over; for the studies checked, unresolved V genes explain less than half of this, and the remainder is unexplained. Clone size and V and J calls were adopted from that table, with D and trimming inferred from the DNA. The sample data list 20,000 to 25,000 clones, and more than 80% of these were observed just once. In total, the top ten clones hold about 0.54% of the sample.

These data are taken from a study of PD-1 blockade in classical Hodgkin lymphoma (dated by TCRdb to the early 2020s). Concerning the study at large: To define a peripheral blood immune signature of response to PD-1 blockade in classical Hodgkin lymphoma, the study combined TCR beta sequencing with CyTOF. Here is what the overall study found, with its caveats: Baseline TCR diversity was reported to be lower in newly diagnosed patients than in healthy donors, and even lower in relapsed/refractory patients. The study was restricted to a single clinical trial cohort, and the causes of repertoire differences, possibly disease activity or prior therapy, were left undefined.

What this sample's time point label stands for: newly diagnosed, previously untreated cHL patient sample. Magnetic negative selection with a Miltenyi CD4+ T cell isolation kit was used to purify CD4+ T cells from thawed PBMCs. As a comparison group for the relapsed/refractory trial patients, PBMCs from patients with newly diagnosed, previously untreated classical Hodgkin lymphoma were sequenced. After peripheral blood was drawn into 8 mL Vacutainer Cell Preparation Tubes, PBMCs were isolated by centrifugation and then cryopreserved. Purified CD4+ and CD8+ fractions were prepared only for cases where an additional PBMC sample was available. Magnetically labelled cells were depleted on LS columns in a quadroMACS separator, and the flow-through was collected as the purified fraction.

This clonotype was obtained from a human donor with classical Hodgkin lymphoma. The chain joins TRBV11-2 to TRBJ2-2, with no confidently assigned D gene. The specimen was CD4+ T cells from blood. The CDR3 region has the sequence CASSLVRELFF. In nucleotide form, the sequence is TGTGCCAGCAGCTTAGTTCGGGAGCTGTTTTTT.